This paragraph covers one TCR beta chain sequence. Mismatch with germline at one junction end may stem from a read error. The length of the CDR3 is 12 residues. Germline V gene sequence: CDR1 MGHDK, CDR2 SYGVNS. In the authors' methods: Scientists estimated how many nucleated cells there were by amplifying reference gene primers. TCRdb's copy holds only in-frame clones and misses some; the assay was immunoSEQ multiplex PCR. That table furnishes V, J and clone size, whereas the DNA furnished D and trimming. The data show approximately 100,000 clones, 75% to 90% seen once. The data were obtained in a study of blood T cell repertoires in COVID-19. Whole-study context: The United States, Italy and Spain supplied acute and convalescent COVID-19 samples. In each case, the material was cDNA or gDNA derived from T cells, B-cell-depleted T cells, or PBMCs.

V usage is TRBV25-1 and J usage is TRBJ1-3; D perhaps matches TRBD1 (5 bases). The sample was peripheral blood. The receptor was derived from a woman aged 80 or over with acute or convalescent COVID-19. CDR3 protein: CASSVGAAPSVF. The CDR3, as DNA: TGTGCCAGCAGTGTAGGGGCAGCTCCTTCGGTGTTT.